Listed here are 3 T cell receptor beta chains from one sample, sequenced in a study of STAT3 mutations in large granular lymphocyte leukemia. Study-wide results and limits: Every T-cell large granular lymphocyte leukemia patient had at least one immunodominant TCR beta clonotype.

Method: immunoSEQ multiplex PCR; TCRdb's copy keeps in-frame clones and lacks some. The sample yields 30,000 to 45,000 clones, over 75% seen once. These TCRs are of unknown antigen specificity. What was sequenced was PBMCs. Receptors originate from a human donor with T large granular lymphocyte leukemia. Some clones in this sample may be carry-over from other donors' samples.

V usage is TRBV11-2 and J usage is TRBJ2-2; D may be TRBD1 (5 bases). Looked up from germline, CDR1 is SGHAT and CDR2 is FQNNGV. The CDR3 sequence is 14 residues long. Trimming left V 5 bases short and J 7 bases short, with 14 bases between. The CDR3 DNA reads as TGTGCCAGCAGCCCAATAACAGGAGTCGGGGAGCTGTTTTTT. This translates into CASSPITGVGELFF.

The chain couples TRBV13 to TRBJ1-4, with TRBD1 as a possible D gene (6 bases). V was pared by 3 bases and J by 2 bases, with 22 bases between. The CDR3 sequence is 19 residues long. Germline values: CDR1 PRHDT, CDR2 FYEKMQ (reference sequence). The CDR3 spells CASSFGGLVPTRTNEKLFF. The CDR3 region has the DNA TGTGCCAGCAGCTTCGGGGGGCTAGTCCCCACCCGGACTAATGAAAAACTGTTTTTT.

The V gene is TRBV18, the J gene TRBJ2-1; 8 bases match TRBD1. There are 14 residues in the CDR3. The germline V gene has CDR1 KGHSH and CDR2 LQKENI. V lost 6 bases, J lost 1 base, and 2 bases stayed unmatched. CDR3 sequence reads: CASSDRVSYNEQFF. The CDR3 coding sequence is TGTGCCAGCTCGGACAGGGTTTCCTACAATGAGCAGTTCTTC.